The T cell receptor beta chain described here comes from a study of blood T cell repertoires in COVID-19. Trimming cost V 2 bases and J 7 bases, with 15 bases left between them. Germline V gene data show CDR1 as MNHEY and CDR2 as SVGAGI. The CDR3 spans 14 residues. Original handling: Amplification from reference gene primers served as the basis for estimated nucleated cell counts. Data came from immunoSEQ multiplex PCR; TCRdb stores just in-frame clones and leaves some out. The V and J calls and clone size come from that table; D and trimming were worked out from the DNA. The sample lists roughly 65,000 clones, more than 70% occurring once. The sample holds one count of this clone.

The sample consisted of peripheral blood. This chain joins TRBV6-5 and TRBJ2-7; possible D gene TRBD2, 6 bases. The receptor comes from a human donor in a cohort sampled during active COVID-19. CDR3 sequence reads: CASSYGTLLQEQYF. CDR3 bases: TGTGCCAGCAGTTACGGGACTCTACTCCAAGAGCAGTACTTC.